The 9 T cell receptor beta chains reported below all come from one sample, sequenced in a study of blood T cell repertoires in COVID-19. Assay used: immunoSEQ multiplex PCR; TCRdb lists only in-frame clones, some missing. The repertoire holds 150,000 to 180,000 clones, with more than 85% as singletons. Sequenced: peripheral blood. These receptor sequences come from a woman aged 70-85 years with acute or convalescent COVID-19.

The count of this clone is one. The chain joins TRBV28 to TRBJ1-1, with D unresolved. V lost 3 bases and J 5 bases, leaving 10 bases between the germline ends. CDR1 is MDHEN, CDR2 SYDVKM, per germline. This CDR3 is 13 amino acids long. CDR3 residues: CASSFPLRTEAFF. The CDR3 DNA is TGTGCCAGCAGTTTCCCACTTAGAACTGAAGCTTTCTTT.

The rearrangement joins TRBV9 to TRBJ2-1; 11 bases are shared with TRBD2. The CDR3 covers 16 residues. After removal of 4 bases from V and 8 bases from J, the junction contained 11 bases not matched to a gene. Germline CDR1 and CDR2: SGDLS and YYNGEE. CDR3 sequence reads: CASSTRTSGGTDEQFF. The CDR3, as DNA: TGTGCCAGCAGCACCAGAACTAGCGGGGGAACCGATGAGCAGTTCTTC.

A remark on this clone: Sequence at one end of the junction differs from germline and may be a read error. The V gene is TRBV7-7, the J gene TRBJ2-2; 12 nucleotides line up with TRBD2. The CDR3 is 18 residues long. Germline CDR1 is SSHAT and CDR2 is FNYEAQ (reference sequence). CDR3 loop: CASSPARGLAGNTGELFF. In nucleotides, the CDR3 is TGTGCTAGCAGCCCGGCTAGGGGACTAGCGGGGAACACCGGGGAGCTGTTTTTT.

The chain uses TRBV7-6 and TRBJ1-2; TRBD1 might be the D (5 bases). Trimming cost V 3 bases and J 6 bases, with 14 bases left between them. CDR1 is SGHVS, CDR2 FNYEAQ, per germline. The CDR3 is 14 amino acids. The CDR3 reads CASSLLSGTDGYTF. CDR3 DNA: TGTGCCAGCAGCTTGTTGAGCGGGACTGATGGCTACACCTTC.

V gene TRBV15 combines with J gene TRBJ1-6, with 7 positions matching TRBD1. This CDR3 comprises 19 residues. The junction had 9 bases not matched to a gene; V was cut back by 1 base and J by 0 bases. Germline V lookup: CDR1 LNHNV, CDR2 YYDKDF (reference sequence). The CDR3 region is CATSRGGTVSSSYNSPLHF. The CDR3 coding sequence is TGTGCCACCAGCAGAGGAGGGACAGTGTCTAGCTCCTATAATTCACCCCTCCACTTT.

V usage is TRBV7-3 and J usage is TRBJ2-1, with D tentatively TRBD1 (5 bases). Germline V lookup: CDR1 SGHTA, CDR2 FQGTGA. Trimming took off 6 bases at V and 9 bases at J, with 9 bases between the two ends. This CDR3 has 11 residues. CDR3 region: CASSAGIEQFF. The CDR3 coding sequence is TGTGCCAGCAGTGCAGGGATTGAGCAGTTCTTC.

The chain links TRBV11-3 to TRBJ2-3; 8 nucleotides match TRBD2. Germline CDR1 SGHNT, CDR2 YENEEA. The CDR3 consists of 16 residues. With 5 bases clipped from V and 6 bases from J, the junction kept 13 bases outside the gene matches. CDR3 in DNA: TGTGCCAGCAGCCGCGGAAATTCCGGGGGGGGTGATACGCAGTATTTT. Protein sequence: CASSRGNSGGGDTQYF.

The rearrangement links TRBV5-5 to TRBJ2-5, with 10 positions matching TRBD1. Unmatched junction bases numbered 4, after V lost 0 bases and J lost 5 bases. The CDR3 is 15 amino acids. Germline-derived CDR1 and CDR2 are SGHKS and YYEKEE (reference sequence). The CDR3: CASSLARQGAETQYF. The CDR3 DNA follows: TGTGCCAGCAGCTTGGCGAGACAGGGGGCTGAGACCCAGTACTTC. The entire variable domain, with the rest obtained from reference TRBV5-5 and TRBJ2-5, is as follows: DAGVTQSPTHLIKTRGQQVTLRCSPISGHKSVSWYQQVLGQGPQFIFQYYEKEERGRGNFPDRFSARQFPNYSSELNVNALLLGDSALYLCASSLARQGAETQYFGPGTRLLVL.

V gene TRBV12-3 or TRBV12-4 combines with J gene TRBJ1-3; D is perhaps TRBD1 (5 bases). This CDR3 contains 13 residues. V lost 7 bases and J 9 bases, leaving 16 bases between the germline ends. The CDR3 here is CASNRDSVGTIYF. In nucleotides, the CDR3 is TGTGCCAGCAACCGGGACTCTGTGGGCACCATATATTTT.